This passage covers 32 T cell receptor beta chains from one sample sequenced in a study of OX40 agonist ivuxolimab in advanced cancers. Data came from immunoSEQ multiplex PCR; TCRdb stores just in-frame clones and leaves some out. This table has 45,000 to 50,000 clones, roughly 90% appearing once. The sequences come from CD4+ or CD8+ T cells sorted from blood, collected in a trial of the OX40 agonist ivuxolimab. Source of these receptors: an adult with an advanced solid tumor such as melanoma, head and neck, liver or kidney cancer.

The chain recombines TRBV19 with TRBJ2-7, with no clear D. The CDR3 extends over 13 amino acids. V was cut by 3 bases and J by 6 bases, with 12 bases left in between. Germline values: CDR1 LNHDA, CDR2 SQIVND (reference sequence). The CDR3 protein is CASSILGGGEQYF. CDR3 coding DNA: TGTGCCAGTAGTATCCTCGGCGGCGGCGAGCAGTACTTC.

This chain uses TRBV6-5 with TRBJ2-1; tentatively, D is TRBD2 (6 bases). CDR1 and CDR2 (germline): MNHEY, SVGAGI. CDR3 length equals 15 residues. V lost 2 bases and J lost 4, with 12 bases in between. This CDR3 reads CASSYPRGGYNEQFF. CDR3 in DNA: TGTGCCAGCAGTTACCCCCGTGGAGGGTACAATGAGCAGTTCTTC.

This sequence joins TRBV7-6 and TRBJ2-2; D ambiguous. The CDR3 runs to 17 residues. Trimming stripped 0 bases from V and 6 bases from J, with 17 bases between. Per germline, CDR1 SGHVS and CDR2 FNYEAQ. In DNA, the CDR3 is TGTGCCAGCAGCTTAGCCGGCCCTCCCCAGCGTCCCGGGGAGCTGTTTTTT. It codes for CASSLAGPPQRPGELFF.

The chain employs TRBV29-1 and TRBJ1-2; D not certain. Germline values: CDR1 SQVTM, CDR2 ANQGSEA. The CDR3 totals 13 residues. Trimming left V 8 bases short and J 3 bases short, with 16 bases between. CDR3: CSSQAGLDYGYTF. CDR3 bases: TGCAGCTCCCAGGCGGGTCTCGACTATGGCTACACCTTC.

The CDR3 spells CASSLGTGGFSGNTIYF. DNA of the CDR3: TGCGCCAGCAGCTTGGGGACAGGGGGGTTTTCTGGAAACACCATATATTTT. V and J are TRBV5-1 and TRBJ1-3; TRBD1 matches 10 bases. CDR1 is SGHRS and CDR2 is YFSETQ in the germline V gene. After removal of 0 bases from V and 1 base from J, the junction contained 4 bases not matched to a gene. The CDR3 is 17 amino acids.

The rearrangement joins TRBV5-1 to TRBJ1-4, with 9 bases identical to TRBD1. This CDR3 has 15 amino acids. Germline V gene lookup returns CDR1 SGHRS and CDR2 YFSETQ. The trim removed 0 bases at V and 8 bases at J, leaving 5 bases unmatched. CDR3 amino acids: CASSLGFGQGEKLFF. The CDR3 DNA is TGCGCCAGCAGCTTGGGTTTCGGACAGGGGGAAAAACTGTTTTTT.

The rearrangement joins TRBV7-2 to TRBJ2-7; D not resolved. The germline CDR1 and CDR2 sequences are SGHTA and FQGNSA. V dropped 5 bases and J dropped 6 bases, with 20 bases sitting between them. The CDR3 totals 15 residues. The DNA of the CDR3 is TGTGCCAGCAGCCCGCATGCGAGGATATGGGGCGAGCAGTACTTC. This encodes CASSPHARIWGEQYF.

J is TRBJ1-2 and V is TRBV4-1; TRBD1 matches at 7 bases. Germline-derived CDR1 and CDR2 are MGHRA and YSYEKL. The CDR3 covers 20 residues. V was clipped by 0 bases and J by 2 bases; unmatched bases: 18. CDR3 bases: TGCGCCAGCAGCCAAGATAACCAGGGTACAGGGGACCCCACGAACTATGGCTACACCTTC. As protein: CASSQDNQGTGDPTNYGYTF.

The chain links TRBV6-5 to TRBJ2-1; no reliable D call. Germline CDR1 reads MNHEY; CDR2 reads SVGAGI. The CDR3 has 12 residues. V was pared by 5 bases and J by 8 bases, with 10 bases between. This chain's CDR3 is CASSPGGDEQFF. CDR3 sequence (DNA): TGTGCCAGCAGTCCTGGTGGAGATGAGCAGTTCTTC.

The rearrangement uses TRBV7-3 and TRBJ2-2, with 8 bases identical to TRBD1. Germline trimming cut 5 bases from V and 3 bases from J; bases unmatched to any gene: 2. Per the germline V gene, CDR1 is SGHTA and CDR2 is FQGTGA. The CDR3 has 14 residues. Here the CDR3 DNA reads TGTGCCAGCAGCCAGGGGGCCCACACCGGGGAGCTGTTTTTT. Amino acid sequence: CASSQGAHTGELFF.

The chain combines TRBV25-1 with TRBJ1-2; no firm D call. Germline CDR1 reads MGHDK; CDR2 reads SYGVNS. V dropped 2 bases and J dropped 10 bases, with 14 bases sitting between them. The CDR3 has 13 amino acids. This CDR3 is CASSERALGDYTF. CDR3 DNA: TGTGCCAGCAGTGAAAGGGCTTTAGGTGACTACACCTTC.

CDR3 region: CASRWTGGHTQYF. The DNA of the CDR3 is TGTGCCAGCAGGTGGACAGGGGGGCATACGCAGTATTTT. The rearrangement links TRBV6-5 to TRBJ2-3, with 10 bases lining up with TRBD1. This CDR3 is 13 amino acids long. CDR1 is MNHEY and CDR2 is SVGAGI in the germline V gene. Trimming at V came to 6 bases and at J to 7 bases, leaving 4 bases not matched to a gene.

A single count supports this clone. This chain joins TRBV18 and TRBJ2-7, with D perhaps matching TRBD1 (6 bases). V lost 0 bases, J lost 4 bases, and 10 bases lay in between. CDR1 KGHSH and CDR2 LQKENI come from the germline V gene. This CDR3 has 14 residues. The CDR3 protein is CASSPPGRGYEQYF. CDR3 nucleotide sequence: TGTGCCAGCTCACCACCAGGCAGGGGATACGAGCAGTACTTC. Supplemented by reference TRBV18 and TRBJ2-7, the full variable domain reads NAGVMQNPRHLVRRRGQEARLRCSPMKGHSHVYWYRQLPEEGLKFMVYLQKENIIDESGMPKERFSAEFPKEGPSILRIQQVVRGDSAAYFCASSPPGRGYEQYFGPGTRLTVT.

The chain joins TRBV28 to TRBJ2-1; TRBD1 might be the D (6 bases). CDR3 size: 15 residues. In germline, CDR1 is MDHEN, CDR2 SYDVKM. The germline V and J ends were trimmed by 4 bases and 3 bases, with 13 bases remaining between them. CDR3 bases: TGTGCCAGCAGTTACAGGGTAGGAGTCTACAATGAGCAGTTCTTC. Residues: CASSYRVGVYNEQFF.

V gene TRBV11-2 combines with J gene TRBJ2-2; D perhaps matches TRBD1 (6 bases). Germline CDR1 SGHAT, CDR2 FQNNGV. The CDR3 has 16 amino acids. The V gene lost 1 base and the J gene lost 4 bases, with 13 bases spanning the gap. CDR3 sequence: CASSLAYYRATGELFF. CDR3 nucleotides: TGTGCCAGCAGCTTAGCCTATTACAGGGCCACCGGGGAGCTGTTTTTT.

The chain employs TRBV6-5 and TRBJ1-1; 8 bases match TRBD1. Germline CDR1 and CDR2: MNHEY and SVGAGI. This CDR3 has 15 residues. After removal of 3 bases from V and 4 bases from J, the junction contained 7 bases not matched to a gene. CDR3 protein: CASSYHRGGGTEAFF. CDR3 DNA sequence: TGTGCCAGCAGTTATCACAGGGGGGGCGGCACTGAAGCTTTCTTT.

The CDR3 coding sequence is TGTGCCAGCAGCGGCTGGGGCGGGAGGGACACCGGGGAGCTGTTTTTT. Its protein is CASSGWGGRDTGELFF. The V and J genes are TRBV7-8 and TRBJ2-2; 9 nucleotides line up with TRBD2. Germline V gene lookup returns CDR1 SGHVS and CDR2 FQNEAQ. V lost 5 bases to trimming and J lost 3 bases; unmatched junction nucleotides: 7. This CDR3 region has 16 residues. The whole variable domain, remainder taken from reference TRBV7-8 and TRBJ2-2, is GAGVSQSPRYKVAKRGQDVALRCDPISGHVSLFWYQQALGQGPEFLTYFQNEAQLDKSGLPSDRFFAERPEGSVSTLKIQRTQQEDSAVYLCASSGWGGRDTGELFFGEGSRLTVL.

This clone was detected once. The genes are TRBV13 and TRBJ2-3; no reliable D call. V was pared by 4 bases and J by 3 bases, with 11 bases between. Germline CDR1 reads PRHDT; CDR2 reads FYEKMQ (reference sequence). This CDR3 contains 14 residues. The CDR3 is CASSSRTLTDTQYF. Written as DNA, the CDR3 is TGTGCCAGCAGCTCTAGGACCTTGACAGATACGCAGTATTTT.

The count of this clone is one. The rearrangement uses TRBV29-1 and TRBJ2-5, with a weak D call TRBD2 (6 bases). The germline V gene encodes CDR1 SQVTM and CDR2 ANQGSEA. The CDR3 is made up of 18 amino acids. V lost 0 bases and J lost 0, with 20 bases in between. The CDR3 protein is CSVEDESGAAGYQETQYF. The CDR3 nucleotides read TGCAGCGTTGAAGATGAGAGTGGGGCGGCGGGGTACCAAGAGACCCAGTACTTC.

The chain employs TRBV19 and TRBJ2-5; D is perhaps TRBD1 (5 bases). The J call is uncertain, as TRBJ2-7 better fits the DNA end. The CDR3 is 13 residues long. Germline V lookup: CDR1 LNHDA, CDR2 SQIVND (reference sequence). The CDR3 coding sequence is TGTGCCAGTAGCACAGGAGCCGGGTACGAGCAGTACTTC. Residues: CASSTGAGYEQYF.

This clone qualifies as medium-sized (0.01 to 0.1%). The chain combines TRBV10-2 with TRBJ2-4; 7 bases are shared with TRBD1. The CDR3 is made up of 11 amino acids. The junction had 4 bases not matched to a gene; V was cut back by 10 bases and J by 7 bases. Germline-derived CDR1 and CDR2 are WSHSY and SAAADI. The CDR3 spells CATLTGNIQYF. The DNA for the CDR3 is TGCGCCACTTTGACAGGGAACATTCAGTACTTC.

The rearrangement joins TRBV5-4 to TRBJ2-3, with 8 bases aligning to TRBD1. Germline V gives CDR1 SGHNT, CDR2 YYREEE (reference sequence). The CDR3 is 14 residues long. Germline trimming cut 6 bases from V and 2 bases from J; bases unmatched to any gene: 5. CDR3 region: CASIGQGYTDTQYF. In DNA form, the CDR3 reads TGTGCCAGCATAGGACAGGGTTACACAGATACGCAGTATTTT.

This clone came up a few times. V and J are TRBV7-3 and TRBJ2-1; possible D gene TRBD2, 6 bases. The germline gives CDR1 SGHTA, CDR2 FQGTGA. V lost 5 bases and J 4 bases, leaving 15 bases between the germline ends. The CDR3 has 15 residues. In DNA form, the CDR3 reads TGTGCCAGCAGCCCTACACTAGCTTCGTACAATGAGCAGTTCTTC. This encodes CASSPTLASYNEQFF.

The chain has TRBV6-5 and TRBJ2-7, with D possibly matching TRBD1 (5 bases). This CDR3 is built from 10 residues. With 6 bases removed from V and 9 bases from J, the gap between germline ends came to 9 bases. Germline V lookup: CDR1 MNHEY, CDR2 SVGAGI. The CDR3 loop is CASSGHGQYF. The CDR3 coding sequence is TGTGCCAGCAGCGGACACGGGCAGTACTTC.

The chain is built from TRBV27 and TRBJ1-1, with 8 positions matching TRBD1. Looked up from germline, CDR1 is MNHEY and CDR2 is SMNVEV (reference sequence). The CDR3 covers 14 residues. Trimming at V came to 2 bases and at J to 7 bases, leaving 6 bases not matched to a gene. For the CDR3, the DNA is TGTGCCAGCAGTTTAGGACAGGGAGGAATTGAAGCTTTCTTT. This gives the protein CASSLGQGGIEAFF.

The chain uses TRBV5-1 and TRBJ1-4; 8 bases line up with TRBD1. Germline V CDR1 and CDR2: SGHRS, YFSETQ. With 3 bases clipped from V and 8 bases from J, the junction kept 9 bases outside the gene matches. The CDR3 length is 15 residues. The CDR3 DNA follows: TGCGCCAGCAGCTCTTCAGGGGGCGCGGGGGAAAAACTGTTTTTT. It codes for CASSSSGGAGEKLFF.

This chain connects TRBV6-6 to TRBJ2-1; D is unresolved. The CDR3 is 12 residues long. Germline values: CDR1 MNHNY, CDR2 SVGAGI (reference sequence). Trimming removed 5 bases from V and 10 bases from J, with 12 bases in between. CDR3 protein: CASSDTTGEQFF. CDR3 DNA: TGTGCCAGCAGTGACACGACTGGGGAGCAGTTCTTC.

The chain links TRBV2 to TRBJ2-1; tentatively, D is TRBD1 or TRBD2 (5 bases each). The CDR3 sequence is 11 residues long. Trimming took off 5 bases at V and 9 bases at J, with 8 bases between the two ends. Germline V gene sequence: CDR1 SNHLY, CDR2 FYNNEI. CDR3 region: CASSQGVEQFF. For the CDR3, the DNA is TGTGCCAGCAGTCAGGGAGTTGAGCAGTTCTTC.

The V gene is TRBV19, the J gene TRBJ2-7; D unresolved. Per the germline V gene, CDR1 is LNHDA and CDR2 is SQIVND (reference sequence). The CDR3 length is 13 residues. Trimming pared 4 bases from V and 1 base from J, leaving 8 bases between. The DNA of the CDR3 is TGTGCCAGTAGTACCTTGGGTTCCTACGAGCAGTACTTC. Translating it yields CASSTLGSYEQYF.

A few counts support this clone. The rearrangement links TRBV7-9 to TRBJ2-5, with 8 bases that match TRBD2. J gave up 2 bases and V 4 bases, and 3 bases lay outside the gene matches. Germline V gives CDR1 SEHNR, CDR2 FQNEAQ (reference sequence). There are 14 residues in the CDR3. In DNA, the CDR3 is TGTGCCAGCAGCTCGGGGGGGAAGCAAGAGACCCAGTACTTC. Protein sequence: CASSSGGKQETQYF.

V usage is TRBV11-2 and J usage is TRBJ2-7; D is undetermined. In germline, CDR1 is SGHAT, CDR2 FQNNGV. The CDR3 is 12 residues long. V was pared by 2 bases and J by 4 bases, with 6 bases between. The CDR3 nucleotides are TGTGCCAGCAGCTTAACGGGTTACGAGCAGTACTTC. It is translated as CASSLTGYEQYF. Based on the CDR3 plus reference TRBV11-2 and TRBJ2-7, the full variable domain is EAGVAQSPRYKIIEKRQSVAFWCNPISGHATLYWYQQILGQGPKLLIQFQNNGVVDDSQLPKDRFSAERLKGVDSTLKIQPAKLEDSAVYLCASSLTGYEQYFGPGTRLTVT.

This chain joins TRBV6-5 and TRBJ2-4; D ambiguous. The V end was cut by 5 bases, the J end by 7 bases, with 9 bases between. The CDR3 contains 12 residues. CDR1 and CDR2 from the germline V gene are MNHEY and SVGAGI. In DNA, the CDR3 is TGTGCCAGCAGTCCCTCTGCGAACATTCAGTACTTC. Its translation is CASSPSANIQYF.